This TCR beta chain was captured by sequencing in a study of blood T cell repertoires in COVID-19. Looking at the study overall: There were acute and convalescent COVID-19 samples, and they came from the United States, Italy and Spain. The analysed material was cDNA or gDNA that came from T cells, B-cell-depleted T cells, or PBMCs.

TCRdb's table, derived via immunoSEQ multiplex PCR, lists solely in-frame clones and lacks some. The repertoire includes about 140,000 clones, around 85% of them detected once, and 2.5% to 3.5% sits in the top ten. Looked up from germline, CDR1 is PRHDT and CDR2 is FYEKMQ (reference sequence). CDR3 length: 15 amino acids. The V and J ends lost 0 bases and 4 bases respectively, with 10 bases between them. This chain uses TRBV13 with TRBJ1-3; D may be TRBD1 (6 bases). The sample taken for sequencing was peripheral blood. The clonotype comes from a man between 50 and 59 years old with acute or convalescent COVID-19. This chain's CDR3 is CASSLGRTAGNTIYF. As DNA, the CDR3 is TGTGCCAGCAGCTTAGGCCGGACAGCGGGAAACACCATATATTTT.